This entry concerns a single T cell receptor (beta chain). Its antigen is unknown. A multiplex PCR was run with 60 Vbeta primers and 13 Jbeta primers. Assay: immunoSEQ multiplex PCR; the TCRdb copy retains only in-frame clones and omits some. This repertoire comprises about 60,000 clones; its ten largest clones make up less than 2.5%. The data originate from a study of cytomegalovirus exposure and HLA in healthy donors. The ends lost 6 bases at V and 2 bases at J; junction bases unmatched: 4. Germline lookup yields CDR1 SNHLY and CDR2 FYNNEI. There are 13 residues in the CDR3. The study's findings and limits: Fewer than 200 TCR beta chains were listed as cytomegalovirus-associated. TCR association rates varied by HLA locus in a later analysis, with DRB1 highest and HLA-C lowest. The authors judged a highly shared variant cluster likely a sequencing artifact. The later analysis indicated that the majority of CMV-associated TCR beta chains appeared HLA-restricted.

The source of this sequence is a woman younger than 30 in good health and CMV-seronegative. Sequenced input: PBMCs. The chain uses TRBV2 and TRBJ2-7; 7 bases line up with TRBD1. The CDR3 region has the DNA TGTGCCAGCAGCGAGGGGACAGCCTACGAGCAGTACTTC. This sequence encodes CASSEGTAYEQYF. The complete variable domain, with remaining parts taken from reference TRBV2 and TRBJ2-7, reads EPEVTQTPSHQVTQMGQEVILRCVPISNHLYFYWYRQILGQKVEFLVSFYNNEISEKSEIFDDQFSVERPDGSNFTLKIRSTKLEDSAMYFCASSEGTAYEQYFGPGTRLTVT.